This T cell receptor (beta chain) was recovered during a study of shared clonotypes between healthy human individuals. Study in general: Donors, aged 18 to 49, were a couple of women and a few men.

This clone was counted a single time. Its cognate antigen is unknown. Study-level results: Clonotype sharing among donors, it was expected, would be affected by sequencing depth.

Adult Caucasians living in Nashville, Tennessee made up all of the donors. CDR1 and CDR2 from the germline V gene are KGHSH and LQKENI. The CDR3 is 14 residues long. The J segment lost 7 bases and the V segment lost 4 bases, leaving 4 bases of the junction unmatched. Once extracted for a subset, genomic DNA was divided evenly among several immunoSEQ plates. Generated by immunoSEQ multiplex PCR, the TCRdb table keeps only in-frame clones and is missing some. The repertoire holds about 2.5 million clones, with 85% to 95% as singletons. Sequenced sample: naive CD4+ T cells from PBMCs. Subset: CD45RA+ positively selected. The TCR originated in a man between 18 and 35 years old in good health. Some clones in this sample may be carry-over from other donors' samples. The chain has TRBV18 and TRBJ2-2, with TRBD1 identical over 9 bases. DNA for the CDR3: TGTGCCAGCTCACACGGACAGGGGATCGGGGAGCTGTTTTTT. It encodes CASSHGQGIGELFF.